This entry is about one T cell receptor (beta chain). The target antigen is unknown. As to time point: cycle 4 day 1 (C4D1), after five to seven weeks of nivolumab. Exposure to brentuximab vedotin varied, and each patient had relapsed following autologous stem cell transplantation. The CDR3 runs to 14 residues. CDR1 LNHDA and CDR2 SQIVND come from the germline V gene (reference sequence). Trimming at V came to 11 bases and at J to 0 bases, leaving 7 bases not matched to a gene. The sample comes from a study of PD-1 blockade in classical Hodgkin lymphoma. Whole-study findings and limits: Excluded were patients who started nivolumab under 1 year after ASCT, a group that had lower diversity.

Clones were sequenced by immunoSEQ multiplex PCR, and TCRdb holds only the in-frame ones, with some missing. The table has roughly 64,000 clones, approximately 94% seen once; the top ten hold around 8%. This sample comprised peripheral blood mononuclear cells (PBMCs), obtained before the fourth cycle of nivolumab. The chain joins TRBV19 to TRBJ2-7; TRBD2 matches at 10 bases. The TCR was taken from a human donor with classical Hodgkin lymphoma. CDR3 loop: CASSGLASSYEQYF. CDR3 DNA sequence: TGTGCCTCCTCGGGACTAGCGTCCTCCTACGAGCAGTACTTC.